Listed here are 7 T cell receptor beta chains from one sample, sequenced in a study of T-cell memory formation after mild COVID-19. Via MiXCR, TCRdb re-called the 5' RACE reads, giving one row per CDR3 protein. The sample comprises 250,000 or so distinct CDR3 sequences, roughly 18% of which are singletons, and about 23% rests with the top ten. Sequencing used PBMCs or a T cell subset sorted from them (not recorded which). All receptors come from a man aged 18 to 35 who had mild COVID-19 (a few samples of this study predate the infection). Cell type and time point are not known.

The chain has TRBV6-6 and TRBJ2-7, with TRBD2 matching 7 bases. This CDR3 comprises 14 residues. CDR1 MNHNY and CDR2 SVGAGI come from the germline V gene (reference sequence). V was clipped by 2 bases and J by 6 bases; unmatched bases: 7. The CDR3 region is CASSYVGGIVEQYF. CDR3 nucleotides: TGTGCCAGCAGTTACGTCGGGGGGATTGTCGAGCAGTACTTC.

The chain combines TRBV29-1 with TRBJ1-2; D is possibly TRBD1 (6 bases). Germline V gene sequence: CDR1 SQVTM, CDR2 ANQGSEA. This CDR3 region has 14 residues. Trimming cost V 4 bases and J 2 bases, with 14 bases left between them. As DNA, the CDR3 is TGCAGCGTTGCAGGGGCTCCGAACAACTATGGCTACACCTTC. This codes for CSVAGAPNNYGYTF.

This clonotype was counted ten times or more. The genes are TRBV5-1 and TRBJ1-5, with D tentatively TRBD1 (5 bases). CDR3 length equals 13 residues. Trimming shortened V by 2 bases and J by 7 bases, and 10 bases separated the two germline ends. CDR1 is SGHRS and CDR2 is YFSETQ in the germline V gene. CDR3 in amino acids: CASSFQEGQPQHF. CDR3 sequence (DNA): TGCGCCAGCAGCTTCCAGGAGGGGCAGCCCCAGCATTTT. The full variable domain, completed using reference TRBV5-1 and TRBJ1-5, is KAGVTQTPRYLIKTRGQQVTLSCSPISGHRSVSWYQQTPGQGLQFLFEYFSETQRNKGNFPGRFSGRQFSNSRSEMNVSTLELGDSALYLCASSFQEGQPQHFGDGTRLSIL.

This sequence joins TRBV5-5 and TRBJ1-1; possible D gene TRBD1, 6 bases. Trimming pared 2 bases from V and 9 bases from J, leaving 20 bases between. The CDR3 length is 15 residues. Per germline, CDR1 SGHKS and CDR2 YYEKEE (reference sequence). This CDR3 reads CASSFAIQTDSQAFF. Here the CDR3 DNA reads TGTGCCAGCAGCTTTGCGATCCAAACGGACAGCCAAGCTTTCTTT.

This clonotype has just a few counts. The V gene is TRBV20-1, the J gene TRBJ1-1; D might be TRBD1 (5 bases). Trimming stripped 0 bases from V and 3 bases from J, with 11 bases between. The CDR3 spans 14 residues. Germline V gene data show CDR1 as DFQATT and CDR2 as SNEGSKA (reference sequence). CDR3 sequence reads: CSARDNGGDTEAFF. CDR3 bases: TGCAGTGCTAGAGATAATGGGGGGGACACTGAAGCTTTCTTT.

The rearrangement links TRBV12-3 or TRBV12-4 to TRBJ2-2; D is unclear. The CDR3 length is 12 residues. Deletions cut 9 bases from V and 1 base from J, with 6 bases between. Here the CDR3 reads CASRRNTGELFF. In DNA form, the CDR3 reads TGTGCCAGTCGACGGAACACCGGGGAGCTGTTTTTT.

This clonotype showed up many times. This chain connects TRBV25-1 to TRBJ2-7; 8 bases are shared with TRBD1. After removal of 6 bases from V and 3 bases from J, the junction contained 1 base not matched to a gene. The CDR3 length is 12 residues. CDR1 is MGHDK and CDR2 is SYGVNS in the germline V gene. This CDR3 reads CASRTGDYEQYF. The CDR3 bases are TGTGCCAGCAGGACAGGGGACTACGAGCAGTACTTC.